Listed here are 18 T cell receptor beta chains from one sample, sequenced in a study of cytomegalovirus exposure and HLA in healthy donors. The table came from immunoSEQ multiplex PCR; TCRdb's copy has only in-frame clones and leaves some out. The repertoire holds 150,000 to 200,000 clones, approximately 78% seen once, with around 1.2% in the top ten. The specimen was PBMCs. These receptor sequences come from a woman aged 25 to 39 in good health and CMV-seronegative.

CDR3 residues: CASSRDRGNTGELFF. CDR3 sequence (DNA): TGTGCCAGCAGCCGCGACAGGGGGAACACCGGGGAGCTGTTTTTT. The chain carries TRBV7-9 and TRBJ2-2; 8 bases match TRBD1. V dropped 5 bases and J dropped 1; count of bases not matched to a gene: 3. Germline V gene data show CDR1 as SEHNR and CDR2 as FQNEAQ (reference sequence). The CDR3 is 15 amino acids.

The V and J genes are TRBV18 and TRBJ2-5, with TRBD1 as a possible D gene (6 bases). CDR3 length: 15 amino acids. Germline V CDR1 and CDR2: KGHSH, LQKENI. Trimming cost V 4 bases and J 2 bases, with 14 bases left between them. CDR3 loop: CASSRGQPGQETQYF. The CDR3 DNA follows: TGTGCCAGCTCACGCGGACAGCCCGGTCAAGAGACCCAGTACTTC.

The chain couples TRBV28 to TRBJ1-2, with D possibly being TRBD1 (6 bases). This CDR3 is built from 14 residues. CDR1 MDHEN and CDR2 SYDVKM come from the germline V gene. V was shortened by 1 base and J by 4 bases, with 10 bases between the two germline ends. As DNA, the CDR3 is TGTGCCAGCAGTTTATCACAGGGAAGCTATGGCTACACCTTC. This sequence encodes CASSLSQGSYGYTF.

This rearrangement joins TRBV19 to TRBJ2-3; 8 nucleotides align to TRBD1. Germline assignment: CDR1 LNHDA and CDR2 SQIVND (reference sequence). This CDR3 has 19 amino acids. Trimming removed 0 bases from V and 4 bases from J; junction bases left unmatched: 15. The CDR3 loop is CASSIDRSRTGGKADTQYF. CDR3 nucleotides: TGTGCCAGTAGTATAGATCGCTCGCGAACAGGGGGGAAGGCAGATACGCAGTATTTT.

This clone was detected once. The gene calls are TRBV20-1 and TRBJ2-4, with a tentative D call TRBD1 (6 bases). In germline, CDR1 is DFQATT, CDR2 SNEGSKA (reference sequence). The CDR3 consists of 11 residues. V lost 3 bases and J lost 7, with 7 bases in between. The CDR3 here is CSASQGNIQYF. In nucleotides, the CDR3 is TGCAGTGCTAGTCAGGGGAACATTCAGTACTTC.

The J gene is TRBJ2-1, the V gene TRBV11-2; 13 nucleotides agree with TRBD2. This CDR3 spans 17 amino acids. Germline lookup yields CDR1 SGHAT and CDR2 FQNNGV. V shed 5 bases, J shed 9 bases, and the junction held 13 bases outside the gene matches. DNA for the CDR3: TGTGCCAGCAGCCCAGGGGTTGGGACTAGCGGGGTAGGTGAGCAGTTCTTC. It encodes CASSPGVGTSGVGEQFF.

The chain combines TRBV29-1 with TRBJ2-7; D not certain. The CDR3 has 14 amino acids. The germline V gene has CDR1 SQVTM and CDR2 ANQGSEA. Trimming stripped 5 bases from V and 0 bases from J, with 14 bases between. CDR3 in amino acids: CSVRAGSLSYEQYF. The CDR3 DNA reads TGCAGCGTTCGAGCCGGGTCCCTCTCCTACGAGCAGTACTTC.

The rearrangement joins TRBV9 to TRBJ2-3; TRBD2 agrees at 9 bases. This CDR3 region has 18 residues. CDR1 SGDLS and CDR2 YYNGEE come from the germline V gene. The ends lost 0 bases at V and 3 bases at J; junction bases unmatched: 11. CDR3 loop: CASSVGGGLAQGTDTQYF. In nucleotides, the CDR3 is TGTGCCAGCAGCGTAGGGGGAGGACTAGCGCAAGGAACAGATACGCAGTATTTT. Supplemented by reference TRBV9 and TRBJ2-3, the full variable domain reads DSGVTQTPKHLITATGQRVTLRCSPRSGDLSVYWYQQSLDQGLQFLIQYYNGEERAKGNILERFSAQQFPDLHSELNLSSLELGDSALYFCASSVGGGLAQGTDTQYFGPGTRLTVL.

This clone has a handful of counts. This chain links TRBV7-9 with TRBJ1-1; 8 positions agree with TRBD1. The V and J ends lost 6 bases and 8 bases, in that order; junction bases with no gene match: 8. CDR3 length equals 13 residues. The germline gives CDR1 SEHNR, CDR2 FQNEAQ (reference sequence). For the CDR3, the DNA is TGTGCCAGCAGTTTACCCGGGACAGGCGAAGCTTTCTTT. Its translation: CASSLPGTGEAFF.

This chain uses TRBV28 with TRBJ2-3; tentative D call: TRBD2 (6 bases). The CDR3 loop spans 16 amino acids. CDR1 and CDR2 (germline): MDHEN, SYDVKM. V gave up 1 base and J gave up 1 base, with 12 bases separating them. CDR3 residues: CASSLSASVRTDTQYF. CDR3 bases: TGTGCCAGCAGTTTATCAGCTAGCGTTCGCACAGATACGCAGTATTTT. Full variable domain (rest looked up from reference TRBV28 and TRBJ2-3): DVKVTQSSRYLVKRTGEKVFLECVQDMDHENMFWYRQDPGLGLRLIYFSYDVKMKEKGDIPEGYSVSREKKERFSLILESASTNQTSMYLCASSLSASVRTDTQYFGPGTRLTVL.

The chain has TRBV28 and TRBJ1-1; possibly TRBD1 for D (6 bases). This CDR3 is built from 13 residues. V was shortened by 2 bases and J by 7 bases, with 11 bases between the two germline ends. Germline V gives CDR1 MDHEN, CDR2 SYDVKM. The CDR3 reads CASSLPGQYEAFF. The CDR3 region has the DNA TGTGCCAGCAGTTTACCCGGACAGTATGAAGCTTTCTTT.

This chain connects TRBV5-1 to TRBJ1-6, with TRBD1 identical over 9 bases. V was clipped by 4 bases and J by 6 bases; unmatched bases: 5. CDR1 and CDR2 from the germline V gene are SGHRS and YFSETQ. CDR3 length: 15 amino acids. The CDR3 region has the DNA TGCGCCAGCAGCCGGGGGACAGGGTTTAATTCACCCCTCCACTTT. Residues: CASSRGTGFNSPLHF.

This rearrangement joins TRBV5-1 to TRBJ1-4; no firm D call. The CDR3 contains 15 residues. CDR1 is SGHRS, CDR2 YFSETQ, per germline. Trimming pared 3 bases from V and 1 base from J, leaving 10 bases between. In DNA, the CDR3 is TGCGCCAGCAGCTGGAACAGCGGAACTAATGAAAAACTGTTTTTT. It encodes CASSWNSGTNEKLFF.

The chain has TRBV6-5 and TRBJ1-1, with 9 nucleotides matching TRBD1. Trimming cost V 7 bases and J 5 bases; bases outside gene matches: 8. CDR3 length equals 14 residues. CDR1 is MNHEY, CDR2 SVGAGI, per germline. CDR3 protein: CASTLGTGRTEAFF. DNA of the CDR3: TGTGCCAGCACCCTGGGGACAGGGAGGACTGAAGCTTTCTTT.

The J gene is TRBJ2-5, the V gene TRBV27; 7 nucleotides agree with TRBD2. Germline V gives CDR1 MNHEY, CDR2 SMNVEV (reference sequence). With 0 bases clipped from V and 1 base from J, the junction kept 8 bases outside the gene matches. CDR3 size: 17 residues. CDR3 bases: TGTGCCAGCAGTTTATCGTTCGCGGGAGCCTTCCAAGAGACCCAGTACTTC. It yields the protein CASSLSFAGAFQETQYF.

This chain joins TRBV28 and TRBJ2-3, with 7 bases matching TRBD1. Germline CDR1 and CDR2: MDHEN and SYDVKM. The V and J ends lost 7 bases and 3 bases, in that order; junction bases with no gene match: 7. The CDR3 extends over 14 amino acids. The CDR3 coding sequence is TGTGCCAGCACCAGGGCAGGGGGAACAGATACGCAGTATTTT. Encoded protein: CASTRAGGTDTQYF.

The chain uses TRBV10-2 and TRBJ2-7, with TRBD2 matching over 9 bases. V shed 10 bases, J shed 0 bases, and the junction held 10 bases outside the gene matches. The CDR3 has 15 residues. The germline CDR1 and CDR2 sequences are WSHSY and SAAADI. CDR3 loop: CATSPSSGSSYEQYF. The CDR3 DNA reads as TGCGCCACTTCGCCAAGTAGCGGGAGCTCCTACGAGCAGTACTTC.

The rearrangement joins TRBV21-1 to TRBJ2-2; TRBD1, the D gene given by the table, was not confirmed from the DNA. TRBV21-1 is annotated as a pseudogene. The CDR3 sequence is 17 residues long. CDR3 coding DNA: TGTGCCAGCAGCAAAGCCGGGACAGGGGAGAACACCGGGGAGCTGTTTTTT. Its protein is CASSKAGTGENTGELFF.